A single sample is the source of the 13 T cell receptor beta chains below, sequenced in a study of identical twins. In TCRdb, the 5' RACE reads were re-called with MiXCR into one record per CDR3 protein. This sample yields hundreds of thousands of distinct CDR3 sequences, of which over 8.5% are seen a single time; more than 0.75% belongs to the top ten. This same sample was also part of a study on yellow fever vaccine responses in identical twins.

Source material: PBMCs. These receptor sequences come from a young woman in good health.

The chain couples TRBV20-1 to TRBJ2-1; 12 positions agree with TRBD2. The germline gives CDR1 DFQATT, CDR2 SNEGSKA (reference sequence). This CDR3 has 17 residues. The V gene end was trimmed by 2 bases and the J gene end by 0 bases; junction bases not matched to a gene: 5. CDR3 region: CSARTSGGPFSYNEQFF. The CDR3, as DNA: TGCAGTGCTAGAACTAGCGGGGGGCCATTCTCCTACAATGAGCAGTTCTTC.

This clonotype came up many times. The gene calls are TRBV5-1 and TRBJ2-1; tentatively, D is TRBD1 (5 bases). The CDR3 has 14 amino acids. V was pared by 0 bases and J by 7 bases, with 11 bases between. Per germline, CDR1 SGHRS and CDR2 YFSETQ. CDR3 bases: TGCGCCAGCAGCTTGGCAGGGTTAGGGAATGAGCAGTTCTTC. The encoded protein is CASSLAGLGNEQFF.

The genes are TRBV20-1 and TRBJ2-7; 8 bases fit TRBD2. Germline loops: CDR1 DFQATT, CDR2 SNEGSKA (reference sequence). The junction had 6 bases not matched to a gene; V was cut back by 3 bases and J by 2 bases. CDR3 size: 14 residues. CDR3 in amino acids: CSASWLAGTYEQYF. DNA for the CDR3: TGCAGTGCTAGCTGGCTAGCGGGTACCTACGAGCAGTACTTC.

This clonotype was counted only a few times. The J gene is TRBJ1-4, the V gene TRBV7-9; TRBD1 is a possible D gene (5 bases). With 6 bases removed from V and 3 bases from J, the gap between germline ends came to 14 bases. The CDR3 spans 15 residues. In germline, CDR1 is SEHNR, CDR2 FQNEAQ (reference sequence). CDR3 DNA sequence: TGTGCCAGCAGTCATTCGGGGCAACCTAATGAAAAACTGTTTTTT. Amino acids: CASSHSGQPNEKLFF.

This clonotype was counted many times. The V call is TRBV29-1, the J call TRBJ2-7; 8 bases fit TRBD1. Germline-derived CDR1 and CDR2 are SQVTM and ANQGSEA. This CDR3 is built from 12 residues. The CDR3 is CSAGQVGYEQYF. CDR3 DNA sequence: TGCAGTGCGGGACAGGTGGGCTACGAGCAGTACTTC.

This clonotype was detected ten times or more. The V gene is TRBV5-1, the J gene TRBJ2-7; D gene unclear. Per the germline V gene, CDR1 is SGHRS and CDR2 is YFSETQ. This CDR3 is 18 amino acids long. Trimming shortened V by 4 bases and J by 0 bases, and 23 bases separated the two germline ends. The CDR3 is CASSTPANRAQSSYEQYF. CDR3 nucleotide sequence: TGCGCCAGCAGCACACCCGCCAACCGGGCTCAGAGCTCCTACGAGCAGTACTTC.

This clonotype has a handful of counts. One end of the junction fails to match germline, which may point to a read error. The CDR3 nucleotides read TGCAGTGCGAGAGACGGGGCTAGCGGGAGCGTCGAGCAGTACTTC. This gives the protein CSARDGASGSVEQYF. The chain couples TRBV20-1 to TRBJ2-7, with 10 bases lining up with TRBD2. Germline V gives CDR1 DFQATT, CDR2 SNEGSKA (reference sequence). CDR3 length equals 15 residues.

The gene calls are TRBV27 and TRBJ2-3, with D unclear. The germline gives CDR1 MNHEY, CDR2 SMNVEV (reference sequence). This CDR3 contains 15 residues. Trimming cost V 5 bases and J 1 base, with 13 bases left between them. The CDR3 bases are TGTGCCAGCAGTCACCAACCCTCCGGCACAGATACGCAGTATTTT. Its protein product is CASSHQPSGTDTQYF.

This clonotype was recorded at least ten times. The chain carries TRBV5-1 and TRBJ2-7, with 14 bases lining up with TRBD2. CDR1 SGHRS and CDR2 YFSETQ come from the germline V gene. Trimming removed 3 bases from V and 2 bases from J; junction bases left unmatched: 10. The CDR3 extends over 18 amino acids. CDR3: CASSSRRTSGGHTYEQYF. In DNA, the CDR3 is TGCGCCAGCAGCTCCCGTCGGACTAGCGGGGGGCATACCTACGAGCAGTACTTC.

This clonotype showed up just a few times. V is TRBV9 and J is TRBJ1-4; D call uncertain. Germline assignment: CDR1 SGDLS and CDR2 YYNGEE. Trimming pared 1 base from V and 0 bases from J, leaving 7 bases between. This CDR3 comprises 15 residues. The CDR3 coding sequence is TGTGCCAGCAGCGTAAGCGGGGCAACTAATGAAAAACTGTTTTTT. It specifies CASSVSGATNEKLFF.

The chain employs TRBV25-1 and TRBJ2-7; D unresolved. Deletions cut 5 bases from V and 3 bases from J, with 20 bases between. This CDR3 has 16 residues. CDR1 MGHDK and CDR2 SYGVNS come from the germline V gene. The CDR3 DNA reads as TGTGCCAGCAGTTCGTTTTTGGTCACCACGGGCTACGAGCAGTACTTC. Translating it yields CASSSFLVTTGYEQYF.

This clonotype was observed a handful of times. The chain links TRBV27 to TRBJ1-5; perhaps TRBD1 as D (5 bases). The germline CDR1 and CDR2 sequences are MNHEY and SMNVEV (reference sequence). The CDR3 extends over 12 amino acids. Trimming removed 6 bases from V and 8 bases from J, with 11 bases in between. CDR3 sequence (DNA): TGTGCCAGCAGGGGATGGGGGGAGCCCCAGCATTTT. This gives the protein CASRGWGEPQHF.

V and J are TRBV24-1 and TRBJ2-3; 9 positions match TRBD1. From germline, CDR1 is KGHDR and CDR2 SFDVKD. The CDR3 runs to 17 residues. The V gene end was trimmed by 4 bases and the J gene end by 6 bases; junction bases not matched to a gene: 13. The CDR3 DNA sequence: TGTGCCACCAGTGAGCCGACACCGGACAGGGGACTGGATACGCAGTATTTT. Translating gives CATSEPTPDRGLDTQYF.